A selection of T cell receptor beta chains follows, all from one sample in a study of OX40 agonist ivuxolimab in advanced cancers. Profiling relied on immunoSEQ multiplex PCR, and the TCRdb table lists in-frame clones only, not all of them. The sample has around 63,000 clones; roughly 88% are singletons. This material consisted of CD4+ or CD8+ T cells sorted from blood, taken in a trial of the OX40 agonist ivuxolimab. The receptors were gathered from an adult with an advanced solid tumor such as melanoma, head and neck, liver or kidney cancer. Each CDR3 is given without its conserved first and last residue. Each record gives: V gene, D gene, J gene, CDR3 protein. The D gene is left open where the match is weak.

v_call: TRBV30; d_call: TRBD2; j_call: TRBJ2-1; cdr3_aa: AWSLSGSGEQF
v_call: TRBV6-1; d_call: -; j_call: TRBJ2-2; cdr3_aa: ASSSGLNTGELF
v_call: TRBV12-5; d_call: TRBD2; j_call: TRBJ2-1; cdr3_aa: ASGFGLAEGDEQF
v_call: TRBV7-9; d_call: -; j_call: TRBJ1-2; cdr3_aa: ASSLGESYGYT
v_call: TRBV7-8; d_call: -; j_call: TRBJ2-4; cdr3_aa: ASSNEGNIQY
v_call: TRBV5-1; d_call: -; j_call: TRBJ1-6; cdr3_aa: ASRTDYNSPLH
v_call: TRBV11-2; d_call: -; j_call: TRBJ2-3; cdr3_aa: ASSLDVSLRTQY
v_call: TRBV28; d_call: TRBD2; j_call: TRBJ2-1; cdr3_aa: ASSPPWGEGSYNEQF
v_call: TRBV10-2; d_call: -; j_call: TRBJ2-7; cdr3_aa: ASTGTQYSQQY
v_call: TRBV28; d_call: TRBD2; j_call: TRBJ2-7; cdr3_aa: ASRVAGESYEQY
v_call: TRBV29-1; d_call: -; j_call: TRBJ2-1; cdr3_aa: SVAPVYNEQF
v_call: TRBV15; d_call: -; j_call: TRBJ2-7; cdr3_aa: ATAATVSSFEQY
v_call: TRBV19; d_call: TRBD1; j_call: TRBJ1-5; cdr3_aa: ATTSGQPNSNQPQH
v_call: TRBV18; d_call: TRBD2; j_call: TRBJ2-3; cdr3_aa: ASSPPAGLDPDTQY
v_call: TRBV18; d_call: -; j_call: TRBJ2-7; cdr3_aa: ASSPTASPLTYEQY